The rows below give T cell receptor beta chains drawn from one sample of a study of blood T cell repertoires in COVID-19. The table came from immunoSEQ multiplex PCR; TCRdb's copy has only in-frame clones and leaves some out. This table holds around 50,000 clones, 82% found once. The sequenced material came from peripheral blood. The receptors come from a man at least 80 years old with COVID-19, enrolled during active disease. CDR3s include the opening cysteine and the closing phenylalanine or tryptophan. D genes are given only for firm matches. Size is omitted from some rows. Given values are once, few, many or a class for expanded clones.

j_gene	len	d_gene	abundance	v_gene	CDR3aa	CDR3nt
TRBJ1-4	14	.	.	TRBV10-3	CAISAGRDGEKLFF	TGTGCCATCAGTGCAGGGAGGGACGGGGAAAAACTGTTTTTT
TRBJ1-1	12	TRBD1	few	TRBV12-3/TRBV12-4	CASKTGATEAFF	TGTGCCAGCAAAACAGGGGCGACTGAAGCTTTCTTT
TRBJ1-1	13	.	.	TRBV19	CASSQTANTEAFF	TGTGCCAGTAGTCAGACAGCGAACACTGAAGCTTTCTTT
TRBJ1-3	14	.	.	TRBV14	CASSPGYSGNTIYF	TGTGCCAGCAGCCCCGGGTACTCTGGAAACACCATATATTTT
TRBJ1-1	15	.	few	TRBV19	CASSILKQGNTEAFF	TGTGCCAGTAGTATACTAAAACAGGGGAACACTGAAGCTTTCTTT
TRBJ1-5	13	.	.	TRBV4-3	CASSQILDQPQHF	TGCGCCAGCAGCCAAATTTTAGATCAGCCCCAGCATTTT
TRBJ1-2	15	.	.	TRBV14	CASSLGAGRNYGYTF	TGTGCCAGCAGCCTGGGGGCAGGGCGTAACTATGGCTACACCTTC
TRBJ2-1	17	TRBD2	few	TRBV4-1	CASSQDIEASGDNEQFF	TGCGCCAGCAGCCAAGATATCGAGGCTAGCGGAGACAATGAGCAGTTCTTC
TRBJ1-6	16	TRBD1	.	TRBV3-1/TRBV3-2	CASSQIRGARNSPLHF	TGTGCCAGCAGCCAAATCAGGGGGGCTCGGAATTCACCCCTCCACTTT
TRBJ2-5	16	TRBD1	.	TRBV24-1	CATSDLPGQGRETQYF	TGTGCCACCAGTGATTTACCGGGACAGGGGAGAGAGACCCAGTACTTC
TRBJ2-1	13	.	.	TRBV14	CASNLGGYNEQFF	TGTGCCAGCAACCTGGGGGGCTACAATGAGCAGTTCTTC
TRBJ2-3	13	.	once	TRBV19	CASSINRADTQYF	TGTGCCAGTAGTATAAACAGGGCGGATACGCAGTATTTT
TRBJ1-5	15	.	.	TRBV7-2	CASSLDGGSNQPQHF	TGTGCCAGCAGCTTAGACGGAGGTAGCAATCAGCCCCAGCATTTT
TRBJ1-2	12	.	.	TRBV28	CASSRGIYGYTF	TGTGCCAGCAGCCGCGGGATTTATGGCTACACCTTC
TRBJ2-2	18	.	.	TRBV4-3	CASSQETATRINTGELFF	TGCGCCAGCAGCCAAGAAACAGCGACTAGGATAAACACCGGGGAGCTGTTTTTT
TRBJ1-5	15	.	.	TRBV30	CAWSGALRNGQPQHF	TGTGCCTGGAGCGGAGCCTTGAGGAACGGTCAGCCCCAGCATTTT
TRBJ2-3	12	TRBD1	.	TRBV27	CASSTQGNTQYF	TGTGCCAGCAGTACACAGGGGAATACGCAGTATTTT
TRBJ2-3	14	.	.	TRBV14	CASRRNGYTDTQYF	TGTGCCAGCAGACGCAACGGGTACACAGATACGCAGTATTTT
TRBJ2-2	15	TRBD1	.	TRBV28	CASLRQGPVAGELFF	TGTGCCAGTCTCCGACAGGGTCCAGTCGCCGGGGAGCTGTTTTTT
TRBJ2-5	13	.	.	TRBV6-5	CASSGQPGETQYF	TGTGCCAGCAGCGGACAGCCGGGAGAGACCCAGTACTTC
TRBJ1-5	15	TRBD1	.	TRBV10-3	CATLRDRDSNQPQHF	TGTGCCACGCTGAGAGACAGGGACAGCAATCAGCCCCAGCATTTT
TRBJ1-4	16	.	.	TRBV5-6	CASSLVSQTTNEKLFF	TGTGCCAGCAGCTTGGTCTCTCAGACAACTAATGAAAAACTGTTTTTT
TRBJ2-2	17	TRBD2	once	TRBV4-3	CASSQKREGLGTGELFF	TGCGCCAGCAGCCAAAAGCGGGAGGGCCTAGGGACCGGGGAGCTGTTTTTT